Sequencing of this T cell receptor beta chain was carried out in a study of cytomegalovirus exposure and HLA in healthy donors. Study findings and constraints: Later examination showed HLA-associated TCR beta chains had greater clonal expansion than equally common others. TCR sequences were mostly rare, though some public TCRs occurred in many donors. The authors considered a cluster of highly shared sequence variants likely to be a sequencing artifact.

The CDR3 is 13 amino acids. The V gene lost 2 bases and the J gene lost 4 bases, with 7 bases spanning the gap. Germline CDR1 is SGHNT and CDR2 is YYREEE (reference sequence). On this clone itself: Its antigen is as yet unknown.

Primers for the PCR totalled 60 Vbeta and 13 Jbeta. The data were produced by immunoSEQ multiplex PCR, yet TCRdb's version contains in-frame clones alone and is incomplete. The repertoire holds tens of thousands of clones, with 73% as singletons. This receptor was taken from a man between 45 and 60 years old in good health and CMV-seronegative. The sample taken for sequencing was PBMCs. The rearrangement joins TRBV5-4 to TRBJ1-3; D not certain. The CDR3: CASSFGVGNTIYF. The CDR3, as DNA: TGTGCCAGCAGCTTCGGGGTGGGAAACACCATATATTTT.